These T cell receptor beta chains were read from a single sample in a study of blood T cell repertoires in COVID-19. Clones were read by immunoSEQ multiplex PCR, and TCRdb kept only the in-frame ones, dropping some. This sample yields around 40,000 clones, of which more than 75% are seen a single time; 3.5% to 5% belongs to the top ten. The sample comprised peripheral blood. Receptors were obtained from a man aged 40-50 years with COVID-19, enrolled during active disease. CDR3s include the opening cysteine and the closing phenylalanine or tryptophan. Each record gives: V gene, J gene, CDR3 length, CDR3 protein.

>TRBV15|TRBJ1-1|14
CATSRTGLNTEAFF
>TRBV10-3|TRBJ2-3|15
CAISRDFSNTDTQYF
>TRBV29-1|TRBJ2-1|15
CSVEGGRSSYNEQFF
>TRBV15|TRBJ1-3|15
CATSREKGLGNTIYF
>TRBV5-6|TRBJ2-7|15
CASSLGTGGSYEQYF
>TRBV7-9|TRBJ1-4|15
CASSLTGAVGEKLFF
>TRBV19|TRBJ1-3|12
CASSPGLNTIYF
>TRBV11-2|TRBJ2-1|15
CASSFTGIATNEQFF
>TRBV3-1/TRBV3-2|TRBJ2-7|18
CASSQDTLSGGAPYEQYF
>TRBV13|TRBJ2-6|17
CASSLRTGGAGANVLTF